Presented here are 13 T cell receptor beta chains from one specimen sequenced in a study of T-cell reconstitution after alpha-beta-depleted transplantation in children. TCRbeta library construction was performed incorporating unique molecular identifiers. TCRdb reprocessed the PCR reads via MiXCR and lists one record per CDR3 protein. The sample carries over 150,000 distinct CDR3 sequences, approximately 6.6% recorded once. Sequencing was performed on PBMCs from the stem cell graft donor, taken from the stem cell graft. The source is a human donor who donated a stem cell graft to a child with Wiskott-Aldrich syndrome.

CDR3 nucleotides: TGTGCCATCAGTGTTGGGGAGTTCGCTGGAAACACCATATATTTT. Translating gives CAISVGEFAGNTIYF. This chain links TRBV10-3 with TRBJ1-3; D unclear. CDR3 size: 15 residues. The germline gives CDR1 ENHRY, CDR2 SYGVKD. V was clipped by 4 bases and J by 2 bases, with 12 bases between them.

This clonotype has a count of ten or more. The V call is TRBV12-3 or TRBV12-4, the J call TRBJ2-1; the match to TRBD2 covers 9 bases. V dropped 8 bases and J dropped 14; count of bases not matched to a gene: 13. This CDR3 region has 13 residues. The CDR3 DNA sequence: TGTGCCAGCGAGATGGCTAGCGGGAATAAGAAGTTCTTC. Translation: CASEMASGNKKFF.

This clonotype was counted at least ten times. The chain carries TRBV12-3 or TRBV12-4 and TRBJ2-1; D could derive from TRBD1 or TRBD2 (7 bases each). The CDR3 totals 15 residues. V was cut by 3 bases and J by 5 bases, with 14 bases left in between. In nucleotides, the CDR3 is TGTGCCAGCAGTTTTCAGGGGGGGCTTCACAATGAGCAGTTCTTC. This translates into CASSFQGGLHNEQFF.

The chain recombines TRBV12-3 or TRBV12-4 with TRBJ2-7; D is tentatively TRBD1 or TRBD2 (5 bases each). V was cut by 3 bases and J by 3 bases, with 12 bases left in between. The CDR3 runs 14 residues. CDR3 sequence reads: CASSFGQGDYEQYF. CDR3 in DNA: TGTGCCAGCAGTTTTGGGCAGGGAGACTACGAGCAGTACTTC.

Many counts were recorded for this clonotype. The chain carries TRBV15 and TRBJ2-7; TRBD2 might be the D (5 bases). Germline V gene lookup returns CDR1 LNHNV and CDR2 YYDKDF (reference sequence). The V and J ends lost 7 bases and 6 bases respectively, with 10 bases between them. The length of the CDR3 is 11 residues. Written as DNA, the CDR3 is TGTGCCACCATGAAGGGAGTCGAGCAGTACTTC. Encoded protein: CATMKGVEQYF.

This clonotype has just a few counts. The rearrangement joins TRBV7-2 to TRBJ1-4, with D perhaps matching TRBD1 (5 bases). There are 13 residues in the CDR3. V lost 7 bases to trimming and J lost 2 bases, with 8 bases between them. In germline, CDR1 is SGHTA, CDR2 FQGNSA. The CDR3 DNA is TGTGCCAGCACCAGGGCTACTAATGAAAAACTGTTTTTT. Translation gives CASTRATNEKLFF.

This clonotype was counted at least ten times. V gene TRBV29-1 combines with J gene TRBJ1-4; 8 nucleotides line up with TRBD1. This CDR3 contains 14 residues. The trim removed 6 bases at V and 8 bases at J, leaving 11 bases unmatched. Germline-derived CDR1 and CDR2 are SQVTM and ANQGSEA. CDR3 protein: CSVTTQGVGEKLFF. The CDR3 DNA reads as TGCAGCGTCACCACACAGGGGGTAGGAGAAAAACTGTTTTTT.

This clonotype was recorded at least ten times. V gene TRBV6-5 combines with J gene TRBJ2-3; D could derive from TRBD1 or TRBD2 (5 bases each). Trimming took off 4 bases at V and 10 bases at J, with 18 bases between the two ends. This CDR3 has 14 residues. Looked up from germline, CDR1 is MNHEY and CDR2 is SVGAGI. CDR3 sequence reads: CASSSQDGAGSQYF. CDR3 sequence (DNA): TGTGCCAGCAGTTCCCAGGACGGGGCCGGTTCGCAGTATTTT.

This clonotype has ten or more counts. The gene calls are TRBV5-1 and TRBJ1-5; possibly TRBD1 for D (6 bases). V lost 0 bases and J lost 0, with 16 bases in between. Germline V CDR1 and CDR2: SGHRS, YFSETQ. The CDR3 is 18 residues long. The CDR3 sequence: CASSLEAGVRYSNQPQHF. The CDR3 DNA reads TGCGCCAGCAGCTTGGAGGCAGGGGTTCGATATAGCAATCAGCCCCAGCATTTT.

Points on this clonotype: A read error may explain this, as a much larger clone is one base away. The V call is TRBV29-1, the J call TRBJ2-6, with D possibly TRBD1 on 5 matching bases. CDR3 length equals 17 residues. Per germline, CDR1 SQVTM and CDR2 ANQGSEA. V lost 6 bases and J 1 base, leaving 19 bases between the germline ends. This chain's CDR3 is CSVRAGPLGSGANVLTF. Written as DNA, the CDR3 is TGCAGCGTCCGAGCAGGGCCTTTGGGATCTGGGGCCAACGTCCTGACTTTC.

This clonotype was detected many times. J is TRBJ1-1 and V is TRBV5-1; no firm D call. This CDR3 region has 16 residues. V dropped 4 bases and J dropped 4 bases, with 20 bases sitting between them. CDR1 is SGHRS and CDR2 is YFSETQ in the germline V gene. The CDR3 loop reads CASSVLPRQEGTEAFF. As DNA, the CDR3 is TGCGCCAGCAGCGTACTTCCTCGGCAGGAGGGCACTGAAGCTTTCTTT.

This clonotype was counted many times. This rearrangement joins TRBV11-2 to TRBJ2-7; D possibly matches TRBD1 or TRBD2 (5 bases each). Looked up from germline, CDR1 is SGHAT and CDR2 is FQNNGV. V gave up 7 bases and J gave up 3 bases, with 16 bases separating them. The CDR3 spans 14 residues. CDR3 region: CASTPMGVFYEQYF. The CDR3 region has the DNA TGTGCCAGCACCCCGATGGGGGTCTTCTACGAGCAGTACTTC.

This clonotype appeared many times. V is TRBV4-3 and J is TRBJ2-1; 9 nucleotides agree with TRBD2. Germline CDR1 reads LGHNA; CDR2 reads YSLEER. The junction had 6 bases not matched to a gene; V was cut back by 0 bases and J by 3 bases. The CDR3 spans 17 residues. In nucleotides, the CDR3 is TGCGCCAGCAGCCAAGATTGGACTAGCGATTACTACAATGAGCAGTTCTTC. Protein: CASSQDWTSDYYNEQFF.